The clone carrying this T cell receptor (beta chain) was detected ten times or more. The data were taken from a study of blood T cells in healthy people across ages. About the study: T cells yielded about one barcoded beta molecule per two cells through template switching.

For the second PCR, which ran for 7 to 11 cycles, a sample-barcoded 5' primer and a J-beta primer mix were used. Sequencing of every sample gave 2.5 million or more CDR3-containing paired-end reads. TCRdb re-called the 5' RACE reads with MiXCR, one entry per CDR3 protein. The table has fewer than 2,000,000 distinct CDR3 sequences, approximately 40% seen once. Per the germline V gene, CDR1 is SEHNR and CDR2 is FQNEAQ (reference sequence). The CDR3 totals 18 residues. Deletions cut 2 bases from V and 2 bases from J, with 16 bases between. The sequence was obtained from a human donor in good health. Input material: blood. The chain recombines TRBV7-9 with TRBJ2-6, with unresolved D. CDR3 DNA sequence: TGTGCCAGCAGCTTATTCTCACTTAAATGGGCTGGGGCCAACGTCCTGACTTTC. As protein: CASSLFSLKWAGANVLTF.